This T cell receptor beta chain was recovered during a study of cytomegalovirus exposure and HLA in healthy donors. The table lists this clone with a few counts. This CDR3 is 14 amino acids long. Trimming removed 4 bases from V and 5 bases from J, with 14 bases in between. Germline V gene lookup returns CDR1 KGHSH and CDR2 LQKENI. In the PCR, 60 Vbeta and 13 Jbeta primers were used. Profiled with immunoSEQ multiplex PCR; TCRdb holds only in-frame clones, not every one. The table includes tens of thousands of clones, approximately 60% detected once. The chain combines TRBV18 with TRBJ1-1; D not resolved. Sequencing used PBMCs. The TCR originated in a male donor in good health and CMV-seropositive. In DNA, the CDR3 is TGTGCCAGCTCACTGTGGGAGGGTAATACTGAAGCTTTCTTT. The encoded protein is CASSLWEGNTEAFF.